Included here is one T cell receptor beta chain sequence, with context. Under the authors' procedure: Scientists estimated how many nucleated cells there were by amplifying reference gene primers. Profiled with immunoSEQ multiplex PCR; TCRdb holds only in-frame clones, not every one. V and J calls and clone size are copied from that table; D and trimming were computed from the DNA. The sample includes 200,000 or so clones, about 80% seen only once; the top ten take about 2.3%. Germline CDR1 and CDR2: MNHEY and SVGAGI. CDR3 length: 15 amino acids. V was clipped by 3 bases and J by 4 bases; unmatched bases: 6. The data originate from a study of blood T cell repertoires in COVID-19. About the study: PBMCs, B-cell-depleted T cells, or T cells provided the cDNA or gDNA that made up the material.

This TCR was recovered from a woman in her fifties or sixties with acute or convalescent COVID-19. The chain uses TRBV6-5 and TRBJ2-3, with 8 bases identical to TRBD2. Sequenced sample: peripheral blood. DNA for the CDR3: TGTGCCAGCAGTTATGGCGGGGGGATATCAGATACGCAGTATTTT. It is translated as CASSYGGGISDTQYF.